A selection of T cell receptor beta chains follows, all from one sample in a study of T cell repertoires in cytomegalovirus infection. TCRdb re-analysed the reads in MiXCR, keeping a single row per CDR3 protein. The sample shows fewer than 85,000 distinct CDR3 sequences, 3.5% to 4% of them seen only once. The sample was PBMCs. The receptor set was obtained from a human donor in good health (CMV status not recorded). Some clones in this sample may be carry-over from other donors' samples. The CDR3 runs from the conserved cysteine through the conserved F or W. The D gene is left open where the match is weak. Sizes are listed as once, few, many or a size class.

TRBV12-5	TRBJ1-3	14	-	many	TGTGCTAGTGGTTTGCGGACGGCTGGAAACACCATATATTTT	CASGLRTAGNTIYF
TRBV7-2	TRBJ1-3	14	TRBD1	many	TGTGCCAGCAGCGTGACAGGGGTGGGAAACACCATATATTTT	CASSVTGVGNTIYF
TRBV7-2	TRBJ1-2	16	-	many	TGTGCCAGCAGCTTAATGCCGGCGGCGGGGTACTATGGCTACACCTTC	CASSLMPAAGYYGYTF
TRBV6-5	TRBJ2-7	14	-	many	TGTGCCAGCAGTTACCAAACCGGGTCCAACGAGCAGTACTTC	CASSYQTGSNEQYF
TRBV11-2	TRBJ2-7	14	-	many	TGTGCCAGCAGCTTAGGACTAGAGCTCCGCGAGCAGTACTTC	CASSLGLELREQYF
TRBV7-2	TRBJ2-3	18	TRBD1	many	TGTGCCAGCAGCTTAGTGGGGACAGCGATAGGAGACGACGGTACGCAGTATTTT	CASSLVGTAIGDDGTQYF
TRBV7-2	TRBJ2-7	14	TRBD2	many	TGTGCCAGCAGCTCTAGCGGGAGGGGCGGCGAGCAGTACTTC	CASSSSGRGGEQYF
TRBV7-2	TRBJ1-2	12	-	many	TGTGCCAGCAGCGAACCAGGGGCTGGCTACACCTTC	CASSEPGAGYTF
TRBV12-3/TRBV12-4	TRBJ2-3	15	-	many	TGTGCCAGCAGCCGAGATTCAGCGGAGGGGAATACGCAGTATTTT	CASSRDSAEGNTQYF
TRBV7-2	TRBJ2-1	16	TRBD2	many	TGTGCCAGCAGCTTTGAAATAGCGGGAGGGCCCAATGAGCAGTTCTTC	CASSFEIAGGPNEQFF
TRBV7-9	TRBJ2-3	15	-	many	TGTGCCAGCAGCACTGACAGGTTTTACACAGATACGCAGTATTTT	CASSTDRFYTDTQYF
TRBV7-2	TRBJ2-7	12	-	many	TGTGCCAGCAGTCAACGGCAATCCGAGCAGTACTTC	CASSQRQSEQYF
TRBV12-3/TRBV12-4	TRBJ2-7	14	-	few	TGTGCCAGCAGACGAGGTTCAGGGGCCTACGAGCAGTACTTC	CASRRGSGAYEQYF
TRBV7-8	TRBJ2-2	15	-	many	TGTGCCAGCAGCGTAAGACTCGGTGGTACCGGGGAGCTGTTTTTT	CASSVRLGGTGELFF